This paragraph covers one T cell receptor (beta chain) sequence. Its specificity is not known. Sequenced by immunoSEQ multiplex PCR; TCRdb stores in-frame clones only, minus some. The repertoire holds 80,000 to 130,000 clones, around nine tenths seen once, with about 3.3% in the top ten. This record belongs to a study of T cell responses to AZD1222 COVID-19 vaccine. Study-wide results and limits: Unmutated variant regions are reportedly targeted by nearly half of spike-specific TCRs. Only a handful of AZD1222 recipients were seropositive at baseline. Donors, mostly white British, included more females; clonal diversity was possibly underestimated. Spike-specific TCRs gained breadth and depth after people received two AZD1222 doses.

Sequencing was performed on peripheral blood, taken on day 0 of AZD1222 vaccination. The receptor was derived from an adult in good health.

The CDR3 nucleotides read TGTGCCAGCAGCTTGGGACAGGGAACGTATAATTCACCCCTCCACTTT. The encoded protein is CASSLGQGTYNSPLHF. The chain links TRBV5-6 to TRBJ1-6; 7 positions match TRBD1. Germline assignment: CDR1 SGHDT and CDR2 YYEEEE. The junction had 4 bases not matched to a gene; V was cut back by 0 bases and J by 4 bases. CDR3 length: 16 amino acids.